The present TCR beta chain was sequenced within a study of tumor-infiltrating lymphocytes in primary liver carcinoma. Unsorted bulk tissue (roughly 17-32 mg) underwent RNA and DNA co-extraction. In the case of this clonotype: The germline gene is not matched at one end of the junction; a read error may be the cause.

Researchers generated TCR beta cDNA from about 530 ng of total RNA, relying on a constant-region primer. Slightly modified ARM-PCR, run as three nested multiplex PCR rounds, produced the TCR beta libraries. TCRdb redid the calling of the multiplex PCR reads with MiXCR, one entry per CDR3 protein. The table includes tens of thousands of distinct CDR3 sequences, roughly 77% detected once. The sequence was obtained from a man between 35 and 55 years old with primary liver carcinoma and hepatitis B virus infection. Material for sequencing was liver tumor tissue from sampling region 2. As for subset: tumor region T2, inferior pole.

The DNA for the CDR3 is TGTGCTAGCAGTTTCTGGGCCAGCTCTGGAAACACCATACATTTT. This codes for CASSFWASSGNTIHF. This sequence joins TRBV6-5 and TRBJ1-3; D is uncertain. The germline CDR1 and CDR2 sequences are MNHEY and SVGAGI. This CDR3 spans 15 amino acids.